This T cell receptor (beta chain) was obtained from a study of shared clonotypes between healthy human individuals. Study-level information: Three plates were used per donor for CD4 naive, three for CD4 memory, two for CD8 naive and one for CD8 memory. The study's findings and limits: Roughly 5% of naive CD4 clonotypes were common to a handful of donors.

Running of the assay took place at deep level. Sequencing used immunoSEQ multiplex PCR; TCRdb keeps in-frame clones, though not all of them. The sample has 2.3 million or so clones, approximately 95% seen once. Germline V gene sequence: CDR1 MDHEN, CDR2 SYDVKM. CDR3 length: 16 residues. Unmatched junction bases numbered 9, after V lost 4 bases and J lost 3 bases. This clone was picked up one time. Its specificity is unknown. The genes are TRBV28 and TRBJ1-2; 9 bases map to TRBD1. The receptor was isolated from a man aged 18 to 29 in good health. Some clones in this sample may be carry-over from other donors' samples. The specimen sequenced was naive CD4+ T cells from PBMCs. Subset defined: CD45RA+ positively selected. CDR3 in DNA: TGTGCCAGCAGTTCTCCCGGGACAGGGTTCGACTATGGCTACACCTTC. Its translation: CASSSPGTGFDYGYTF.